The 28 T cell receptor beta chains listed next were all sequenced from one sample in a study of blood T cell repertoires in COVID-19. TCRdb's table, derived via immunoSEQ multiplex PCR, lists solely in-frame clones and lacks some. The sample includes a few hundred thousand clones, over 75% seen only once; the top ten take 8% to 10%. Material: PBMCs or T cells enriched from blood (not recorded which). The receptors derive from a woman aged 40 to 49 who had recovered from COVID-19.

V and J are TRBV9 and TRBJ1-6, with D tentatively TRBD1 (6 bases). CDR1 is SGDLS and CDR2 is YYNGEE in the germline V gene. The CDR3 spans 22 residues. V dropped 0 bases and J dropped 1 base, with 26 bases sitting between them. The CDR3 nucleotides are TGTGCCAGCAGCGTAGCCCCAAACCCCGCACAGGGCTCCATATCCTATAATTCACCCCTCCACTTT. Amino acids: CASSVAPNPAQGSISYNSPLHF.

The CDR3 bases are TGTGCCAGCAGCCTCGGTAAGAACACTGAAGCTTTCTTT. Protein sequence: CASSLGKNTEAFF. The J gene is TRBJ1-1, the V gene TRBV7-9, with D unresolved. Per germline, CDR1 SEHNR and CDR2 FQNEAQ (reference sequence). The CDR3 runs to 13 residues. The ends were cut back, 5 bases at V and 1 base at J, with 8 bases in the middle.

The chain has TRBV28 and TRBJ1-5; TRBD1 matches 7 bases. Trimming removed 7 bases from V and 6 bases from J; junction bases left unmatched: 9. The V gene's germline CDR1 is MDHEN and CDR2 SYDVKM. The CDR3 covers 14 residues. The CDR3 region is CASTLTGRGQPQHF. The CDR3 bases are TGTGCCAGCACCCTGACAGGGAGAGGTCAGCCCCAGCATTTT.

The rearrangement joins TRBV19 to TRBJ2-2; no definite D call. CDR3 size: 15 residues. Germline V gene sequence: CDR1 LNHDA, CDR2 SQIVND (reference sequence). V lost 1 base and J 9 bases, leaving 15 bases between the germline ends. The CDR3 bases are TGTGCCAGTAGTATAGGAGTGGGCCCCTTGCGGGAGCTGTTTTTT. Translated: CASSIGVGPLRELFF.

This chain uses TRBV7-2 with TRBJ1-1; tentatively, D is TRBD1 (6 bases). Trimming stripped 5 bases from V and 7 bases from J, with 14 bases between. Per the germline V gene, CDR1 is SGHTA and CDR2 is FQGNSA. The CDR3 covers 13 residues. DNA for the CDR3: TGTGCCAGCAGCCCCGGTCAGGGGCTTGAAGCTTTCTTT. Translating gives CASSPGQGLEAFF.

The chain employs TRBV11-1 and TRBJ2-7, with a weak D call TRBD1 (6 bases). Per germline, CDR1 SGHAT and CDR2 FQDESV (reference sequence). This CDR3 is 13 amino acids long. V was cut by 1 base and J by 3 bases, with 7 bases left in between. The CDR3 DNA reads TGTGCCAGCAGCTTAGAGGACAGCTACGAGCAGTACTTC. This translates into CASSLEDSYEQYF.

The gene calls are TRBV27 and TRBJ2-2; possibly TRBD2 for D (7 bases). V shed 2 bases and J shed 3 bases, with 16 bases lying between them. The CDR3 totals 17 residues. Germline-derived CDR1 and CDR2 are MNHEY and SMNVEV (reference sequence). CDR3 protein: CASSLVRGRAHTGELFF. CDR3 DNA sequence: TGTGCCAGCAGTTTAGTTAGGGGGAGGGCCCACACCGGGGAGCTGTTTTTT.

The chain couples TRBV5-4 to TRBJ1-2; D call uncertain. The CDR3 spans 15 residues. The V end was cut by 1 base, the J end by 4 bases, with 14 bases between. In germline, CDR1 is SGHNT, CDR2 YYREEE (reference sequence). The CDR3 region has the DNA TGTGCCAGCAGCTTGCCCCCAGCAGGTAGCTATGGCTACACCTTC. It codes for CASSLPPAGSYGYTF.

J is TRBJ1-4 and V is TRBV4-1; D is undetermined. CDR1 is MGHRA and CDR2 is YSYEKL in the germline V gene. The CDR3 extends over 13 amino acids. V was shortened by 0 bases and J by 8 bases, with 7 bases between the two germline ends. The CDR3, as DNA: TGCGCCAGCAGCCAAGAACTAGGGGAAAAACTGTTTTTT. This sequence encodes CASSQELGEKLFF.

V and J are TRBV7-8 and TRBJ2-1, with 7 bases that match TRBD1. From germline, CDR1 is SGHVS and CDR2 FQNEAQ. The CDR3 is 14 residues long. V trimming: 4 bases; J trimming: 7 bases; junction bases outside the gene matches: 7. The CDR3 DNA is TGTGCCAGCAGCTCACCGACAGGGTTGAATGAGCAGTTCTTC. This codes for CASSSPTGLNEQFF.

The chain employs TRBV6-2 or TRBV6-3 and TRBJ1-2; 9 positions match TRBD1. CDR3 length: 13 amino acids. Germline CDR1 MNHEY, CDR2 SVGEGT. V lost 5 bases, J lost 8 bases, and 6 bases stayed unmatched. The CDR3 here is CASSRTGGDGYTF. CDR3 in DNA: TGTGCCAGCAGTCGTACAGGGGGCGACGGCTACACCTTC.

This clone was recorded once. J is TRBJ2-5 and V is TRBV9, with TRBD2 matching 7 bases. Germline V gene lookup returns CDR1 SGDLS and CDR2 YYNGEE. V was pared by 4 bases and J by 7 bases, with 10 bases of the junction left unmatched. The CDR3 length is 14 residues. CDR3 bases: TGTGCCAGCAGCATCAGCGGGGCGGGCGGGACCCAGTACTTC. Its translation is CASSISGAGGTQYF.

This CDR3 is CASRPTGSSAGYTF. In nucleotides, the CDR3 is TGTGCCAGTAGGCCGACAGGGTCCTCCGCTGGCTACACCTTC. The chain carries TRBV19 and TRBJ1-2, with 7 bases identical to TRBD1. The V and J ends lost 6 bases and 7 bases, in that order; junction bases with no gene match: 11. Per germline, CDR1 LNHDA and CDR2 SQIVND (reference sequence). This CDR3 has 14 amino acids.

V usage is TRBV30 and J usage is TRBJ1-6, with TRBD1 identical over 8 bases. The CDR3 is 14 amino acids. From germline, CDR1 is GTSNPN and CDR2 SVGIG (reference sequence). The V gene end was trimmed by 4 bases and the J gene end by 8 bases; junction bases not matched to a gene: 7. The CDR3 DNA follows: TGTGCCTGGAAAATCGGGACAGGTGATTCACCCCTCCACTTT. Protein: CAWKIGTGDSPLHF.

V gene TRBV7-2 combines with J gene TRBJ2-1; 7 positions agree with TRBD1. The trim removed 1 base at V and 3 bases at J, leaving 6 bases unmatched. The CDR3 loop spans 16 amino acids. CDR1 is SGHTA and CDR2 is FQGNSA in the germline V gene. CDR3 nucleotide sequence: TGTGCCAGCAGCTTAGTTACAGGGGTCCACTACAATGAGCAGTTCTTC. As protein: CASSLVTGVHYNEQFF.

The CDR3 protein is CASSPLALGHTEAFF. CDR3 DNA sequence: TGTGCCAGCAGTCCCCTCGCCCTCGGTCACACTGAAGCTTTCTTT. The chain links TRBV6-5 to TRBJ1-1; unclear D gene. The CDR3 totals 15 residues. CDR1 is MNHEY, CDR2 SVGAGI, per germline. The V end lost 5 bases, the J end lost 3 bases, and 16 bases lay between the germline ends.

V gene TRBV2 combines with J gene TRBJ1-1, with 12 positions matching TRBD1. V lost 6 bases to trimming and J lost 12 bases; unmatched junction nucleotides: 5. The germline CDR1 and CDR2 sequences are SNHLY and FYNNEI. The CDR3 totals 12 residues. In DNA, the CDR3 is TGTGCCAGCAGCGGGACAGGGGGCGAAACTTTCTTT. It codes for CASSGTGGETFF.

This clone has only a few counts. This CDR3 fails to terminate in the conserved phenylalanine or tryptophan, so it likely reflects a read error. The limits of the CDR3 on the DNA are not certain, so only TCRdb's listed CDR3 is given. The chain employs TRBV28 and TRBJ1-1; the table gives TRBD1 as D, unverified against the DNA. Germline V gives CDR1 MDHEN, CDR2 SYDVKM. 16 amino acids form the CDR3, both terminal residues included. CDR3 amino acids: CASSPPYGDSLSKEWL.

V and J are TRBV30 and TRBJ1-2; weak D call: TRBD1 (5 bases). Germline V gene sequence: CDR1 GTSNPN, CDR2 SVGIG (reference sequence). This CDR3 contains 13 residues. Trimming shortened V by 2 bases and J by 6 bases, and 13 bases separated the two germline ends. The CDR3 reads CAWSPGVGHGYTF. In nucleotides, the CDR3 is TGTGCCTGGAGTCCGGGGGTCGGGCATGGCTACACCTTC. Full variable domain (remainder filled in from reference TRBV30 and TRBJ1-2): SQTIHQWPATLVQPVGSPLSLECTVEGTSNPNLYWYRQAAGRGLQLLFYSVGIGQISSEVPQNLSASRPQDRQFILSSKKLLLSDSGFYLCAWSPGVGHGYTFGSGTRLTVV.

The gene calls are TRBV11-2 and TRBJ2-3; 12 bases match TRBD2. Germline V gives CDR1 SGHAT, CDR2 FQNNGV. The CDR3 totals 17 residues. Germline trimming cut 6 bases from V and 3 bases from J; bases unmatched to any gene: 10. The CDR3, as DNA: TGTGCCAGCAGAGCCCTCCCTAGCGGGAGGGGGACAGATACGCAGTATTTT. Translation: CASRALPSGRGTDTQYF.

This clone was found many times. The chain's CDR3 is CASSLDPGGPTGELFF. In DNA, the CDR3 is TGTGCCAGCAGCTTAGACCCGGGGGGGCCCACCGGGGAGCTGTTTTTT. The gene calls are TRBV11-2 and TRBJ2-2; 8 bases fit TRBD2. CDR1 is SGHAT, CDR2 FQNNGV, per germline. After removal of 0 bases from V and 4 bases from J, the junction contained 4 bases not matched to a gene. This CDR3 comprises 16 residues.

This clone was picked up a small number of times. The CDR3 loop reads CASSYERDETQYF. CDR3 DNA sequence: TGTGCCAGCAGCTACGAGAGGGATGAGACCCAGTACTTC. The gene calls are TRBV7-2 and TRBJ2-5; tentative D call: TRBD2 (5 bases). Trimming took 4 bases from V and 5 from J, leaving 11 bases between them. In germline, CDR1 is SGHTA, CDR2 FQGNSA. This CDR3 contains 13 residues. Looking up the rest from reference TRBV7-2 and TRBJ2-5 gives the full variable domain: GAGVSQSPSNKVTEKGKDVELRCDPISGHTALYWYRQSLGQGLEFLIYFQGNSAPDKSGLPSDRFSAERTGGSVSTLTIQRTQQEDSAVYLCASSYERDETQYFGPGTRLLVL.

The rearrangement links TRBV27 to TRBJ1-1, with no clear D. Germline V CDR1 and CDR2: MNHEY, SMNVEV (reference sequence). Trimming removed 2 bases at V and 2 bases at J, with 6 bases between. The CDR3 consists of 13 residues. CDR3 in DNA: TGTGCCAGCAGTTTAGTCAGTAACACTGAAGCTTTCTTT. It yields the protein CASSLVSNTEAFF.

J is TRBJ2-7 and V is TRBV29-1, with a possible D match to TRBD1 (6 bases). Germline CDR1 is SQVTM and CDR2 is ANQGSEA. The V end was cut by 1 base, the J end by 3 bases, with 13 bases between. This CDR3 is built from 14 residues. This chain's CDR3 is CSVEGYQGNYEQYF. In nucleotides, the CDR3 is TGCAGCGTTGAAGGGTACCAGGGGAACTACGAGCAGTACTTC.

CDR3 nucleotide sequence: TGCGCCAGCAGCTTGGGGGACAGAGAAACGCAGTATTTT. The encoded protein is CASSLGDRETQYF. This chain uses TRBV5-1 with TRBJ2-3, with 7 positions matching TRBD1. Germline V gives CDR1 SGHRS, CDR2 YFSETQ. This CDR3 has 13 residues. The V segment lost 0 bases and the J segment 9 bases; nucleotides outside the gene matches: 4.

This chain links TRBV28 with TRBJ1-6; 9 nucleotides align to TRBD1. CDR1 and CDR2 (germline): MDHEN, SYDVKM. V lost 6 bases and J lost 8; bases outside the gene matches: 8. The CDR3 totals 15 residues. The CDR3 coding sequence is TGTGCCAGCAGGATCCGGGACAGGGATCATTCACCCCTCCACTTT. Its protein product is CASRIRDRDHSPLHF.

The CDR3 is CATAAGVVTDTQYF. The CDR3 nucleotides are TGTGCCACCGCTGCGGGAGTGGTCACAGATACGCAGTATTTT. V is TRBV24-1 and J is TRBJ2-3; 7 bases agree with TRBD2. CDR1 KGHDR and CDR2 SFDVKD come from the germline V gene. CDR3 length: 14 residues. With V trimmed by 9 bases and J by 2 bases, 7 bases remained unmatched.

This chain connects TRBV28 to TRBJ1-1; TRBD1 agrees at 7 bases. V lost 5 bases and J lost 8; bases outside the gene matches: 14. This CDR3 spans 15 amino acids. CDR1 MDHEN and CDR2 SYDVKM come from the germline V gene. The DNA for the CDR3 is TGTGCCAGCAGTCCCCGCACAGTTGGACAGGTCGAAGCTTTCTTT. Translation: CASSPRTVGQVEAFF.